Listed below are T cell receptor beta chains from one sample, sequenced in a study of Ad26.COV2.S vaccination and SARS-CoV-2 variants. This table comes from immunoSEQ multiplex PCR, and its TCRdb copy is limited to in-frame clones, with some not included. The table includes around 400,000 clones, around 82% detected once. The sample here was peripheral blood, taken in a trial of Ad26.COV2.S vaccine versus placebo. These receptors originate from a person between 18 and 65 years old who received the Ad26.COV2.S COVID-19 vaccine or a placebo. CDR3s include the opening cysteine and the closing phenylalanine or tryptophan. The D gene is left open where the match is weak. The size of a clone is reported for some rows only, either as once, few or many, or as a class for expanded clones.

TRBJ1-2,TRBV12-3/TRBV12-4,TRBD1,NA,CASSTGQGYGYTF,TGTGCCAGCAGCACCGGACAGGGCTATGGCTACACCTTC
TRBJ1-1,TRBV7-3,NA,NA,CASSLYGHQNTEAFF,TGTGCCAGCAGCTTATATGGTCACCAGAACACTGAAGCTTTCTTT
TRBJ2-1,TRBV5-1,NA,once,CASSPGSSSNEQFF,TGCGCCAGCAGTCCCGGGTCTTCGTCGAATGAGCAGTTCTTC
TRBJ2-7,TRBV4-2,NA,NA,CASSQALLASSYEQYF,TGTGCCAGCAGCCAAGCGTTACTGGCGAGCTCCTACGAGCAGTACTTC
TRBJ2-7,TRBV11-3,TRBD2,NA,CASSYPSGRAGLNEQYF,TGTGCCAGCAGCTACCCCAGCGGGAGGGCCGGGTTGAACGAGCAGTACTTC
TRBJ2-7,TRBV18,NA,NA,CASSPGGASSYEQYF,TGTGCCAGCTCCCCTGGCGGGGCTTCGTCCTACGAGCAGTACTTC
TRBJ2-7,TRBV27,NA,NA,CASSLSGLTGTYYEQYF,TGTGCCAGCAGTTTATCGGGATTGACAGGAACCTATTACGAGCAGTACTTC
TRBJ2-7,TRBV2,TRBD1,few,CASSEGGQVDEQYF,TGTGCCAGCAGTGAAGGGGGACAGGTGGACGAGCAGTACTTC
TRBJ1-2,TRBV2,NA,NA,CASEDRRANYGYTF,TGTGCCAGCGAGGACAGAAGAGCTAACTATGGCTACACCTTC
TRBJ1-1,TRBV11-2,NA,NA,CATGTLNTEAFF,TGTGCCACCGGGACGTTGAACACTGAAGCTTTCTTT
TRBJ2-2,TRBV7-9,NA,NA,CASSLVRGPGELFF,TGTGCCAGCAGCTTAGTCAGGGGCCCCGGGGAGCTGTTTTTT
TRBJ2-2,TRBV5-4,TRBD1,NA,CASSLDRENTGELFF,TGTGCCAGCAGCTTAGACAGGGAAAACACCGGGGAGCTGTTTTTT
TRBJ2-7,TRBV6-5,NA,NA,CASSSLPFEDEQYF,TGTGCCAGCAGTTCTCTTCCCTTCGAGGACGAGCAGTACTTC
TRBJ2-5,TRBV9,TRBD1,NA,CASSPRGDRDETQYF,TGTGCCAGCAGCCCCCGAGGAGACAGGGACGAGACCCAGTACTTC
TRBJ2-1,TRBV5-1,TRBD2,NA,CASSLEIAGAGEQFF,TGCGCCAGCAGCTTGGAAATAGCGGGAGCCGGGGAGCAGTTCTTC
TRBJ2-7,TRBV18,NA,NA,CASSFEQVEVEQYF,TGTGCCAGCTCATTCGAGCAGGTTGAGGTCGAGCAGTACTTC
TRBJ2-3,TRBV2,NA,few,CASSKGTDTQYF,TGTGCCAGCAGTAAGGGGACAGATACGCAGTATTTT
TRBJ2-5,TRBV18,TRBD2,NA,CASSPSFGGRTKTQYF,TGTGCCAGCTCACCATCTTTTGGCGGGAGAACAAAGACCCAGTACTTC
TRBJ2-7,TRBV7-2,NA,NA,CASSLAVGSTGLDF,TGTGCCAGCAGCTTAGCGGTGGGTTCGACAGGTCTGGACTTC
TRBJ2-2,TRBV29-1,TRBD2,NA,CSVNGGRAGATGELFF,TGCAGCGTTAACGGCGGGAGGGCCGGAGCCACCGGGGAGCTGTTTTTT
TRBJ1-1,TRBV18,NA,NA,CASSPPSGMNTEAFF,TGTGCCAGCTCACCACCTTCAGGGATGAACACTGAAGCTTTCTTT
TRBJ2-5,TRBV9,NA,NA,CASSVGPRETQYF,TGTGCCAGCAGCGTAGGGCCGCGAGAGACCCAGTACTTC
TRBJ2-1,TRBV29-1,TRBD2,few,CSVGLGLVSNEQFF,TGCAGCGTTGGGTTGGGACTAGTCAGCAATGAGCAGTTCTTC
TRBJ2-3,TRBV7-9,TRBD2,NA,CASSIDGGGAGDTQYF,TGTGCCAGCAGCATCGACGGCGGGGGGGCAGGGGATACGCAGTATTTT
TRBJ2-2,TRBV13,NA,NA,CASSLAQNTGELFF,TGTGCCAGCAGCTTAGCACAGAACACCGGGGAGCTGTTTTTT
TRBJ1-3,TRBV6-1,TRBD1,few,CASSEEQGDTIYF,TGTGCCAGCAGTGAGGAACAGGGGGACACCATATATTTT
TRBJ1-5,TRBV19,TRBD1,NA,CASSIIGTGYNQPQHF,TGTGCCAGTAGTATCATTGGGACAGGGTATAATCAGCCCCAGCATTTT
TRBJ2-6,TRBV4-1,NA,NA,CASSQRFAGANVLTF,TGCGCCAGCAGCCAACGCTTTGCTGGGGCCAACGTCCTGACTTTC
TRBJ1-1,TRBV5-6,TRBD1,NA,CAILDRKWAEAFF,TGTGCCATTTTGGACAGGAAGTGGGCTGAAGCTTTCTTT
TRBJ1-4,TRBV29-1,NA,NA,CSVAKTRDEKLFF,TGCAGCGTTGCCAAGACGAGGGACGAAAAACTGTTTTTT
TRBJ1-1,TRBV7-3,TRBD1,NA,CASSVGQGFPEAFF,TGTGCCAGCAGCGTCGGACAGGGATTTCCTGAAGCTTTCTTT
TRBJ2-1,TRBV19,TRBD2,NA,CASSISAGAYNEQFF,TGTGCCAGTAGTATCTCAGCGGGAGCCTACAATGAGCAGTTCTTC
TRBJ2-3,TRBV13,NA,NA,CASSPPGLGTDTQYF,TGTGCCAGCAGCCCCCCAGGCCTTGGCACAGATACGCAGTATTTT
TRBJ1-2,TRBV30,NA,NA,CAWGEGNYGYTF,TGTGCCTGGGGGGAGGGGAACTATGGCTACACCTTC
TRBJ2-1,TRBV6-5,TRBD1,few,CASSQDRGPYNEQFF,TGTGCCAGCAGCCAAGACAGGGGGCCTTACAATGAGCAGTTCTTC
TRBJ2-7,TRBV18,NA,NA,CASSTGALGEQYF,TGTGCCAGCTCAACGGGGGCGCTGGGCGAGCAGTACTTC
TRBJ2-7,TRBV29-1,NA,NA,CSARRLGLPEQYF,TGCAGCGCCCGGCGATTGGGTCTTCCAGAGCAGTACTTC
TRBJ2-1,TRBV12-3/TRBV12-4,TRBD1,NA,CASSTGGNEQFF,TGTGCCAGCAGCACAGGGGGCAATGAGCAGTTCTTC
TRBJ1-2,TRBV6-1,NA,NA,CASSESPYGYTF,TGTGCCAGCAGTGAAAGTCCCTATGGCTACACCTTC
TRBJ2-3,TRBV6-5,NA,NA,CASSYSDRLHTDTQYF,TGTGCCAGCAGTTACTCGGACCGACTCCACACAGATACGCAGTATTTT
TRBJ1-1,TRBV9,NA,NA,CASSPGANTEAFF,TGTGCCAGCAGTCCGGGAGCGAACACTGAAGCTTTCTTT
TRBJ2-1,TRBV7-3,TRBD2,NA,CASSLTSGFYNEQFF,TGTGCCAGCAGCTTAACTAGCGGGTTTTACAATGAGCAGTTCTTC
TRBJ2-5,TRBV7-9,NA,NA,CASSLVGRSTGEATQTQYF,TGTGCCAGCAGCTTAGTTGGCAGGTCAACGGGAGAGGCAACGCAGACCCAGTACTTC
TRBJ2-7,TRBV10-1,NA,few,CASSDSYEQYF,TGCGCCAGCAGTGATAGTTACGAGCAGTACTTC
TRBJ1-1,TRBV4-2,NA,NA,CASSQVSLETGEAFF,TGTGCCAGCAGCCAAGTGAGCCTCGAAACCGGTGAAGCTTTCTTT
TRBJ1-2,TRBV6-5,NA,NA,CASSLGAGGYTF,TGTGCCAGCAGCCTGGGGGCAGGAGGCTACACCTTC
TRBJ2-6,TRBV19,TRBD1,NA,CARTTLLPGQGAAGANVLTF,TGTGCCAGGACTACACTACTTCCGGGACAGGGGGCAGCTGGGGCCAACGTCCTGACTTTC
TRBJ2-7,TRBV3-1/TRBV3-2,TRBD2,NA,CASSYTSGEGYEQYF,TGTGCCAGCAGCTACACTAGCGGTGAGGGATACGAGCAGTACTTC
TRBJ1-4,TRBV30,NA,medium-sized,CAWSVRADLKELFF,TGTGCCTGGAGTGTACGGGCAGACCTTAAGGAACTGTTTTTT
TRBJ2-5,TRBV7-9,NA,NA,CASSLGQYQETQYF,TGTGCCAGCAGCTTAGGACAGTACCAAGAGACCCAGTACTTC
TRBJ2-6,TRBV5-6,NA,NA,CASSLEGRGANVLTF,TGTGCCAGCAGCTTGGAGGGGAGAGGGGCCAACGTCCTGACTTTC
TRBJ2-6,TRBV4-3,NA,NA,CASSQKLGGYVLTF,TGCGCCAGCAGCCAAAAATTGGGGGGCTACGTCCTGACTTTC
TRBJ1-1,TRBV27,NA,NA,CASSLLRGVPTEAFF,TGTGCCAGCAGTTTATTGAGGGGGGTCCCCACTGAAGCTTTCTTT
TRBJ1-6,TRBV30,NA,NA,CAWSVLTGRNSPLHF,TGTGCCTGGAGTGTACTAACAGGGCGGAATTCACCCCTCCACTTT
TRBJ2-7,TRBV19,NA,NA,CASSGNHYEQYF,TGTGCCAGTAGTGGGAACCATTACGAGCAGTACTTC
TRBJ2-1,TRBV3-1/TRBV3-2,NA,NA,CASSQVGKVLYNEQFF,TGTGCCAGCAGCCAAGTAGGTAAGGTACTCTACAATGAGCAGTTCTTC
TRBJ1-2,TRBV5-1,TRBD1,NA,CASSLGQGSGGLGYTF,TGCGCCAGCAGCTTGGGACAGGGCTCTGGGGGACTCGGCTACACCTTC
TRBJ2-5,TRBV7-9,NA,NA,CASSPAGGRETQYF,TGTGCCAGCAGCCCCGCCGGGGGGCGAGAGACCCAGTACTTC
TRBJ1-2,TRBV10-2,NA,NA,CASNLDNLKGGYTF,TGCGCCAGCAATCTGGACAATCTAAAGGGAGGCTACACCTTC
TRBJ1-5,TRBV30,NA,NA,CAWSVWGGGQPQHF,TGTGCCTGGAGTGTATGGGGTGGCGGGCAGCCCCAGCATTTT